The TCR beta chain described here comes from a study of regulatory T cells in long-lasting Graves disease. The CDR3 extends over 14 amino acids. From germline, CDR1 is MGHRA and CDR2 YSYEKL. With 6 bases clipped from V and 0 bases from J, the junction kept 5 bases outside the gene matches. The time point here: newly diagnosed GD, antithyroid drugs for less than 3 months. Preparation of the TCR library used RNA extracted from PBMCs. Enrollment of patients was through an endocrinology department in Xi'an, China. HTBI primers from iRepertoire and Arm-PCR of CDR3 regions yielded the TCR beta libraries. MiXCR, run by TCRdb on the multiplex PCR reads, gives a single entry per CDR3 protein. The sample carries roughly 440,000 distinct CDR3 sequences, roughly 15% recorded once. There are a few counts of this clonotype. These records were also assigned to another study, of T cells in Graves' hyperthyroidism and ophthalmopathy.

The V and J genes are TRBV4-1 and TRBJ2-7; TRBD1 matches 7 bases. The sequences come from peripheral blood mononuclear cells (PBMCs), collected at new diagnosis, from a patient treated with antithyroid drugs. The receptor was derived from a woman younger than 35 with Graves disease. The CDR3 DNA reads TGCGCCAGCAGGGCAAGACAGGGCTCCTACGAGCAGTACTTC. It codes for CASRARQGSYEQYF.